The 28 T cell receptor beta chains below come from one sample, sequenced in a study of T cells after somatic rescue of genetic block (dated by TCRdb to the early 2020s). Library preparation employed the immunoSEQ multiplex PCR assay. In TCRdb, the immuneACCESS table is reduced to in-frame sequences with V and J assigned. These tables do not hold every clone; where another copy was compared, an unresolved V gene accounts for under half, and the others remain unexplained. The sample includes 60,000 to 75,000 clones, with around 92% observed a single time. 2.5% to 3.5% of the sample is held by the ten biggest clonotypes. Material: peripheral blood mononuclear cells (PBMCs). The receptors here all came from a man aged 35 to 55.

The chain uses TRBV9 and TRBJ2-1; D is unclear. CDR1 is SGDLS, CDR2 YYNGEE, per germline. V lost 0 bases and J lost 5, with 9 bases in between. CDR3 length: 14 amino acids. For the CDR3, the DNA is TGTGCCAGCAGCGTAGAAGACTTCAACAATGAGCAGTTCTTC. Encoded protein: CASSVEDFNNEQFF. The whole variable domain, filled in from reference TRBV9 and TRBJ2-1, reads DSGVTQTPKHLITATGQRVTLRCSPRSGDLSVYWYQQSLDQGLQFLIQYYNGEERAKGNILERFSAQQFPDLHSELNLSSLELGDSALYFCASSVEDFNNEQFFGPGTRLTVL.

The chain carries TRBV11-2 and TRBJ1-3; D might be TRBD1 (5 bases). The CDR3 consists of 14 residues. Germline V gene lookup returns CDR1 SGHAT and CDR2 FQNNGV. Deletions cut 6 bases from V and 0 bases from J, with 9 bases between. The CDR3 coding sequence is TGTGCCAGCAGACAGGACCTCTCTGGAAACACCATATATTTT. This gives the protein CASRQDLSGNTIYF.

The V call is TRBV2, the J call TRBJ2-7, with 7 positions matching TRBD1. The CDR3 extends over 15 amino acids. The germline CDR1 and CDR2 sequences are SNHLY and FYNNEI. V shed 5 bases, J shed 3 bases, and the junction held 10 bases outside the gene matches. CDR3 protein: CASSPRDSELYEQYF. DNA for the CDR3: TGTGCCAGCAGTCCTCGGGACAGCGAACTCTACGAGCAGTACTTC.

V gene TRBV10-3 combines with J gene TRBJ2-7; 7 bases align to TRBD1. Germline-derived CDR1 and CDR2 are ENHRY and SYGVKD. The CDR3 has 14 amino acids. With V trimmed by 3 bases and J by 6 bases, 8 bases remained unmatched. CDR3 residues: CAISDRQGLSEQYF. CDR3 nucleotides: TGTGCCATCAGTGACAGACAGGGATTGAGCGAGCAGTACTTC.

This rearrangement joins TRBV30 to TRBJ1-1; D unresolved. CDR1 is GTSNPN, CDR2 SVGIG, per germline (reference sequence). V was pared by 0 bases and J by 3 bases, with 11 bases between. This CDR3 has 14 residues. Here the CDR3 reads CAWSVPGWDTEAFF. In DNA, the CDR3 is TGTGCCTGGAGTGTACCGGGGTGGGACACTGAAGCTTTCTTT.

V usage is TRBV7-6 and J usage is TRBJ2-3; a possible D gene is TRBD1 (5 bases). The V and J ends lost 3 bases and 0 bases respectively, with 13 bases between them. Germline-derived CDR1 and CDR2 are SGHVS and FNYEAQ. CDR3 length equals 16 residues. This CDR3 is CASSLGRVISTDTQYF. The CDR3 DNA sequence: TGTGCCAGCAGCTTGGGCAGGGTGATTAGCACAGATACGCAGTATTTT.

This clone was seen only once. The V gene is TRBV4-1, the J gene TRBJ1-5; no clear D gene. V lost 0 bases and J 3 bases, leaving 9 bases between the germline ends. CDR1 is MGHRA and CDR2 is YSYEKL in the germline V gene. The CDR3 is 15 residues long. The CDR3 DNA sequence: TGCGCCAGCAGCCAAGATTCGGAGCCCAATCAGCCCCAGCATTTT. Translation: CASSQDSEPNQPQHF.

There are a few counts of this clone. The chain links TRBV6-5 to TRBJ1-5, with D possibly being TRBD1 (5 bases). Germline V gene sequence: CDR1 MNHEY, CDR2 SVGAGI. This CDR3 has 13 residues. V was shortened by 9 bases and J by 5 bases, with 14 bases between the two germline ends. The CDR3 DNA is TGTGCCAGTGGGGCAGAACGAGATCAGCCCCAGCATTTT. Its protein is CASGAERDQPQHF.

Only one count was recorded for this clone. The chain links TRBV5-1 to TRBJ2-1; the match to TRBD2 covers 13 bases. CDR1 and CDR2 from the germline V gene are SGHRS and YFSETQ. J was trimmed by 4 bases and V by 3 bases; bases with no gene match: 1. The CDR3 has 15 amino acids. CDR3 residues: CASSSLAGGYNEQFF. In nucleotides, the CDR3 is TGCGCCAGCAGCTCACTAGCGGGAGGGTACAATGAGCAGTTCTTC. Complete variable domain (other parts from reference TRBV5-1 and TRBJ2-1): KAGVTQTPRYLIKTRGQQVTLSCSPISGHRSVSWYQQTPGQGLQFLFEYFSETQRNKGNFPGRFSGRQFSNSRSEMNVSTLELGDSALYLCASSSLAGGYNEQFFGPGTRLTVL.

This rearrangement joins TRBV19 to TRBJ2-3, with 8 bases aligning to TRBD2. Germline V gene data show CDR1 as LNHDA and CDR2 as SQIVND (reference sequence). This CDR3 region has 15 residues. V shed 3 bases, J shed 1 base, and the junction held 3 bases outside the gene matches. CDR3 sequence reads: CASSMAAGGTDTQYF. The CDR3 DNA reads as TGTGCCAGTAGTATGGCAGCGGGAGGCACAGATACGCAGTATTTT.

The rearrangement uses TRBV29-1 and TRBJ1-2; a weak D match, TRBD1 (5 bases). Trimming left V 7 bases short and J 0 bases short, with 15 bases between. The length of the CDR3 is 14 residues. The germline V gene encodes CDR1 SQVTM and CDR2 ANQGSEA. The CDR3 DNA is TGCAGCGATGACAGCCTATCTTCTAACTATGGCTACACCTTC. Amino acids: CSDDSLSSNYGYTF.

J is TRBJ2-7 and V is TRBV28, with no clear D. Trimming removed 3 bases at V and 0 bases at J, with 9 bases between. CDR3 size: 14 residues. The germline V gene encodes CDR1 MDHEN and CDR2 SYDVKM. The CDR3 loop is CASSFVGSSYEQYF. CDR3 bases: TGTGCCAGCAGTTTTGTAGGTTCCTCCTACGAGCAGTACTTC.

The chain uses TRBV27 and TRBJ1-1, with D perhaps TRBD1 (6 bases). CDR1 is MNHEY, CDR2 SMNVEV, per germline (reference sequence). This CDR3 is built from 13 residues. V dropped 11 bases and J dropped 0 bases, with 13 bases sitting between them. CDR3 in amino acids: CASYRALNTEAFF. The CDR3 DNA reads TGTGCCTCGTACAGGGCACTGAACACTGAAGCTTTCTTT.

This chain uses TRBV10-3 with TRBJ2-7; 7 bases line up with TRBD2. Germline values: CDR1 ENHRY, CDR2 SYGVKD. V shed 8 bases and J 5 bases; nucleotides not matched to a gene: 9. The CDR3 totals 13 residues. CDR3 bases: TGTGCCATCGGCAGGACTAGTCGGGACGAGCAGTACTTC. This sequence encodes CAIGRTSRDEQYF.

CDR3 in DNA: TGCGCCAGCAGCTTGGCCGTGTCAGGGTCTGCTGGGGCCAACGTCCTGACTTTC. Protein: CASSLAVSGSAGANVLTF. The chain is built from TRBV5-1 and TRBJ2-6; D perhaps matches TRBD1 (5 bases). The V gene's germline CDR1 is SGHRS and CDR2 YFSETQ. V dropped 0 bases and J dropped 2 bases, with 15 bases sitting between them. The CDR3 covers 18 residues.

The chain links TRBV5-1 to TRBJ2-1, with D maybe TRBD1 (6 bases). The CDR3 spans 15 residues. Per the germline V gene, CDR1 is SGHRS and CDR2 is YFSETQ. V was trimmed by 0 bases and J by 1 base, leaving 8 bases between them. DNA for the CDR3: TGCGCCAGCAGCTTGGAGGGGGTGTCCTACAATGAGCAGTTCTTC. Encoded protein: CASSLEGVSYNEQFF.

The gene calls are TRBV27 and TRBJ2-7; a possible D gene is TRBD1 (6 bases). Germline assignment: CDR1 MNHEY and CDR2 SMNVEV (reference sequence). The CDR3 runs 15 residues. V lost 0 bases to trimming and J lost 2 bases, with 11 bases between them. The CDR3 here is CASSLSGPGAYEQYF. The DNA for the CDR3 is TGTGCCAGCAGTTTATCGGGCCCAGGGGCCTACGAGCAGTACTTC.

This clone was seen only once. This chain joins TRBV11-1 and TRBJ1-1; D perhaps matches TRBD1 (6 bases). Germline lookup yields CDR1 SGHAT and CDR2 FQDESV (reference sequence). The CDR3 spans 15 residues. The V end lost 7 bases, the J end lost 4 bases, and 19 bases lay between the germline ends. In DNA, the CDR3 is TGTGCCAGCACCACCTCCGATACAGGGTTCACTGAAGCTTTCTTT. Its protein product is CASTTSDTGFTEAFF.

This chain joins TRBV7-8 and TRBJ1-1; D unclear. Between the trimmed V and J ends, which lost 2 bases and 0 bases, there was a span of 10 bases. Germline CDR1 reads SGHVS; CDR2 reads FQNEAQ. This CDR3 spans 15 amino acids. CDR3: CASSLSTLMNTEAFF. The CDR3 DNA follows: TGTGCCAGCAGCTTAAGTACATTGATGAACACTGAAGCTTTCTTT. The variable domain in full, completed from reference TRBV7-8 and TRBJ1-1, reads GAGVSQSPRYKVAKRGQDVALRCDPISGHVSLFWYQQALGQGPEFLTYFQNEAQLDKSGLPSDRFFAERPEGSVSTLKIQRTQQEDSAVYLCASSLSTLMNTEAFFGQGTRLTVV.

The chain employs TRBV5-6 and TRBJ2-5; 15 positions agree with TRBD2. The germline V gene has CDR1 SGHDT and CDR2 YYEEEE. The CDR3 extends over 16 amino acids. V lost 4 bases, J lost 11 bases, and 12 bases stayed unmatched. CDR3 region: CASSPGGLAGGKVQYF. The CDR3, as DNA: TGTGCCAGCAGCCCTGGAGGACTAGCGGGAGGGAAGGTGCAGTACTTC.

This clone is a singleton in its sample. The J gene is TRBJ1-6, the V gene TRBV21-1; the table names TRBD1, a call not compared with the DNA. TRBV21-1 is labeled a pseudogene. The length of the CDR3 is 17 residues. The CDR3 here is CASSKGVPRRGHSPLHF. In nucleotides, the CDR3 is TGTGCCAGCAGCAAAGGGGTCCCGAGGAGGGGGCATTCACCCCTCCACTTT.

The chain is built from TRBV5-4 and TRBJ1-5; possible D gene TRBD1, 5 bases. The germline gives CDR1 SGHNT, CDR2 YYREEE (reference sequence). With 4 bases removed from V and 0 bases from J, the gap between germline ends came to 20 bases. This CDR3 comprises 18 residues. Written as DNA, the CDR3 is TGTGCCAGCAGCCCCATCGGGACCGTGGGATATAGCAATCAGCCCCAGCATTTT. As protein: CASSPIGTVGYSNQPQHF.

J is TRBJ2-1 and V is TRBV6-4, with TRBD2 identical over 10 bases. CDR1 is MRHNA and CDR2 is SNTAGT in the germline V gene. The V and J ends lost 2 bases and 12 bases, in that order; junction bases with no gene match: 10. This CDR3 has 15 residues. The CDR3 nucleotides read TGTGCCAGCAGTGACCGCACTAGCGGGGCGGGGGGGCAGTTCTTC. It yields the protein CASSDRTSGAGGQFF.

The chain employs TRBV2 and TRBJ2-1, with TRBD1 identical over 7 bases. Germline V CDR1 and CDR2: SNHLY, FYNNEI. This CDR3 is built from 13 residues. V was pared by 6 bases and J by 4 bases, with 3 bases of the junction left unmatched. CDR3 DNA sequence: TGTGCCAGCAGCTTGGGACAGTACAATGAGCAGTTCTTC. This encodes CASSLGQYNEQFF. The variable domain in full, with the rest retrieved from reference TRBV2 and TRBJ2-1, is EPEVTQTPSHQVTQMGQEVILRCVPISNHLYFYWYRQILGQKVEFLVSFYNNEISEKSEIFDDQFSVERPDGSNFTLKIRSTKLEDSAMYFCASSLGQYNEQFFGPGTRLTVL.

CDR3 protein: CASSLSTGGQGEKLFF. In DNA, the CDR3 is TGCGCCAGCAGCTTATCGACAGGTGGCCAGGGGGAAAAACTGTTTTTT. V gene TRBV5-1 combines with J gene TRBJ1-4, with a possible D match to TRBD1 (6 bases). This CDR3 is built from 16 residues. In germline, CDR1 is SGHRS, CDR2 YFSETQ. V was cut by 2 bases and J by 8 bases, with 19 bases left in between.

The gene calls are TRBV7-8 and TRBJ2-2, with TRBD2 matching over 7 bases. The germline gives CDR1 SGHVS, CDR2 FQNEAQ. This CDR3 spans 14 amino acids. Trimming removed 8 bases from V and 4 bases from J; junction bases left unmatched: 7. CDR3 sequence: CASQRDLTTGELFF. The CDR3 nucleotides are TGTGCCAGCCAGCGGGACCTCACCACCGGGGAGCTGTTTTTT.

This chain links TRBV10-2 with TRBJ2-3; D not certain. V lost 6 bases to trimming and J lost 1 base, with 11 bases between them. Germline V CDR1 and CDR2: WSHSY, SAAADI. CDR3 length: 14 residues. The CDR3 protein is CASRETWGTDTQYF. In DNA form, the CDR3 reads TGCGCCAGCAGGGAGACCTGGGGCACAGATACGCAGTATTTT.

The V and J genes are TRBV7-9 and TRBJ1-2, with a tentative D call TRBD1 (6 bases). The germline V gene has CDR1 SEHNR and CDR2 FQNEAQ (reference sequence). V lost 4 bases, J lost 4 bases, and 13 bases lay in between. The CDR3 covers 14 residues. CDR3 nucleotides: TGTGCCAGCAGCTCGGGACAACGCTTCTATGGCTACACCTTC. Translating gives CASSSGQRFYGYTF.